This T cell receptor beta chain is drawn from a study of blood T cells in healthy people across ages. The CDR3 extends over 18 amino acids. V shed 0 bases and J shed 8 bases, with 24 bases lying between them. Germline V gene data show CDR1 as SGHRS and CDR2 as YFSETQ. Combining a sample-barcoded 5' primer with a J-beta primer mix, a second PCR ran for about 7 to 11 cycles. One entry per CDR3 protein, called by TCRdb with MiXCR from the 5' RACE reads. The table has about 1.4 million distinct CDR3 sequences, 59% seen once; the top ten hold more than 6%. Study conclusions and caveats: Observed TCR beta diversity per million T cells went down as age went up. This fall followed a roughly linear course with age. Long-lived and aged donors differed, with more naive CD4+ cells and higher diversity in the long-lived.

This clonotype was counted once. The antigen is unknown. The receptor's source is a man younger than 30 in good health. Sequencing used blood. This chain joins TRBV5-1 and TRBJ2-1; D may be TRBD2 (6 bases). CDR3 nucleotide sequence: TGCGCCAGCAGCTTGGATGGGGCGGGGAGCCCGCAGGTGGATGAGCAGTTCTTC. The encoded protein is CASSLDGAGSPQVDEQFF.